This TCR beta chain was identified during a study of T cell changes during pregnancy in multiple sclerosis. The table came from immunoSEQ multiplex PCR; TCRdb's copy has only in-frame clones and leaves some out. This sample has about 17,000 clones, with 88% found just once. This CDR3 is built from 15 residues. V gave up 4 bases and J gave up 6 bases, with 17 bases separating them. Germline loops: CDR1 SGHRS, CDR2 YFSETQ. The V and J genes are TRBV5-1 and TRBJ1-5; possible D gene TRBD1, 5 bases. Here the sequenced sample was CD8+ T cells from peripheral blood mononuclear cells, taken after pregnancy. This TCR was sampled from a female donor in good health, enrolled as a control in a pregnancy study. The CDR3 region is CASSPGGVGAQPQHF. The CDR3 DNA is TGCGCCAGCAGCCCTGGGGGGGTAGGGGCTCAGCCCCAGCATTTT.